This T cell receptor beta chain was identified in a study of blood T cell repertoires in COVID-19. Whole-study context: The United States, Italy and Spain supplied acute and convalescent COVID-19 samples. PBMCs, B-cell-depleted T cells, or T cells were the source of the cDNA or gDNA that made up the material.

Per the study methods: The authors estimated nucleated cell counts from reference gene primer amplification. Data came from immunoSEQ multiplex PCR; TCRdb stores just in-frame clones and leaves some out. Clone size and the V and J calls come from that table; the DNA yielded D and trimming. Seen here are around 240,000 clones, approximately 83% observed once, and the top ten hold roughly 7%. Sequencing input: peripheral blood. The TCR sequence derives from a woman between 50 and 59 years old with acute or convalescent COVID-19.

The CDR3 nucleotides read TGTGCCAGCAGCCCAGCGGGGGCAAGGGATACGCAGTATTTT. This translates into CASSPAGARDTQYF. The chain couples TRBV11-3 to TRBJ2-3; TRBD2 agrees at 8 bases. CDR1 is SGHNT, CDR2 YENEEA, per germline. The CDR3 has 14 residues. V lost 5 bases to trimming and J lost 6 bases; unmatched junction nucleotides: 7.